This is a list of T cell receptor beta chains from one sample in a study of T cell responses to AZD1222 COVID-19 vaccine. Sequencing used immunoSEQ multiplex PCR; TCRdb keeps in-frame clones, though not all of them. Of some 120,000 clones listed, approximately 90% were seen once; the top ten hold approximately 12%. Here the sequenced sample was peripheral blood, taken on day 0 of MenACWY control vaccination. Source of these receptors: an adult in good health. The CDR3 runs from the conserved cysteine through the conserved F or W. The D gene is left open where the match is weak. Rows may omit the clone size; those that give it use once, few, many or a size class.

size,D,J,V,length,DNA,CDR3
NA,NA,TRBJ1-2,TRBV3-1/TRBV3-2,13,TGTGCCAGCAGCCAAGAAGGGAGAGATGGCTACACCTTC,CASSQEGRDGYTF
NA,NA,TRBJ2-7,TRBV6-6,12,TGTGCCAGCAGTTCCGTTGCCTACGAGCAGTACTTC,CASSSVAYEQYF
NA,NA,TRBJ2-1,TRBV5-5,17,TGTGCCAGCAGCAGTAGAGACAGACACTTAATAAACAATGAGCAGTTCTTC,CASSSRDRHLINNEQFF
NA,NA,TRBJ2-6,TRBV6-1,16,TGTGCCAGCAGTGACAGGTCCGGCTCTGGGGCCAACGTCCTGACTTTC,CASSDRSGSGANVLTF
NA,NA,TRBJ1-1,TRBV30,12,TGTGCCTGGCCAACTTCCCGGGGAGAAGCTTTCTTT,CAWPTSRGEAFF
NA,NA,TRBJ1-4,TRBV5-4,14,TGTGCCAGCAGCTACGGGGGAACTAATGAAAAACTGTTTTTT,CASSYGGTNEKLFF
few,TRBD2,TRBJ2-2,TRBV7-9,17,TGTGCCAGCAGCTCCCGTGGTAGCGGGAGAGGGACCGGGGAGCTGTTTTTT,CASSSRGSGRGTGELFF
NA,TRBD1,TRBJ1-3,TRBV3-1/TRBV3-2,15,TGTGCCAGCAGCCAAGCTGCAGGGGGCGCAGACACCATATATTTT,CASSQAAGGADTIYF
once,NA,TRBJ2-7,TRBV18,14,TGTGCCAGCTCACCATCCGGCAGGGCCTACGAGCAGTACTTC,CASSPSGRAYEQYF
NA,NA,TRBJ1-2,TRBV19,15,TGTGCCAGTACCATGGAGGAGAGGCCTCGCTATGGCTACACCTTC,CASTMEERPRYGYTF
NA,NA,TRBJ2-5,TRBV2,13,TGTGCCAGCAGTTCCGAATGGGCAGAGACCCAGTACTTC,CASSSEWAETQYF
NA,TRBD2,TRBJ2-1,TRBV7-6,15,TGTGCCAGCAGCTTAGCTAGCGGGAGTTTCCATGAGCAGTTCTTC,CASSLASGSFHEQFF
medium-sized,NA,TRBJ2-2,TRBV7-9,15,TGTGCCAGCAGTGACACTTCCTTCGGCACCGGGGAGCTGTTTTTT,CASSDTSFGTGELFF
NA,NA,TRBJ1-3,TRBV7-6,16,TGTGCCAGCAAGGGCTACACCGATCCCTCTGGAAACGCCATATATTTT,CASKGYTDPSGNAIYF
NA,TRBD1,TRBJ1-1,TRBV5-4,13,TGTGCCAGCAGCAAGGACAGGGACACTGAAGCTTTCTTT,CASSKDRDTEAFF
few,NA,TRBJ2-1,TRBV11-2,14,TGTGCCAGCAGCTCCCAATTTTCGAACAATGAGCAGTTCTTC,CASSSQFSNNEQFF
NA,TRBD1,TRBJ1-1,TRBV7-9,14,TGTGCCAGCAGCCGGACAGGGGGGAACACTGAAGCTTTCTTT,CASSRTGGNTEAFF
NA,NA,TRBJ2-7,TRBV18,12,TGTGCCGGCTCGGGTGAGGACTACGAGCAGTACTTC,CAGSGEDYEQYF
NA,TRBD2,TRBJ2-1,TRBV7-9,15,TGTGCCAGCAGCTTAGCGACTAGCGGGAGCGATGAGCAGTTCTTC,CASSLATSGSDEQFF
once,NA,TRBJ2-1,TRBV9,15,TGTGCCAGCAGCTACGAATTTAGCGGTTACAATGAGCAGTTCTTC,CASSYEFSGYNEQFF
NA,NA,TRBJ2-5,TRBV2,11,TGTGCCAGCAGTGGGGAGGAGACCCAGTACTTC,CASSGEETQYF
once,NA,TRBJ1-4,TRBV11-2,17,TGTGCCAGCAGCCCGAATCTGAAAATCGCAACTAATGAAAAACTGTTTTTT,CASSPNLKIATNEKLFF
NA,NA,TRBJ1-5,TRBV6-5,15,TGTGCCAGCAGTTACTCGGGGTCAGGGCATCAGCCCCAGCATTTT,CASSYSGSGHQPQHF
NA,NA,TRBJ2-3,TRBV9,16,TGTGCCAGCAGCCCCCTCGTAGCGGCCGGAGGTTTTACGCAGTATTTT,CASSPLVAAGGFTQYF
NA,NA,TRBJ2-3,TRBV11-3,18,TGTGCCAGCAGCTTACGCCAGGGGACTGCGACTAGCACAGATACGCAGTATTTT,CASSLRQGTATSTDTQYF
NA,NA,TRBJ2-2,TRBV5-1,13,TGCGCCACCACCGGACAGAACACCGGGGAGCTGTTTTTT,CATTGQNTGELFF
NA,TRBD2,TRBJ2-3,TRBV9,15,TGTGCCAGCAGCGTAGGCGGGAGTGAGACAGATACGCAGTATTTT,CASSVGGSETDTQYF
NA,NA,TRBJ1-3,TRBV7-2,17,TGTGCCAGCAGCTTAGTGACCCCCCAGGGAACGGGAAACACCATATATTTT,CASSLVTPQGTGNTIYF
NA,TRBD2,TRBJ2-7,TRBV2,15,TGTGCCAGCAGTGAAGATAGACTAGCGGGCTACGAGCAGTACTTC,CASSEDRLAGYEQYF
NA,TRBD1,TRBJ2-7,TRBV5-1,16,TGCGCCAGCAGCCAGCATACCGGGACAGGCCTTTACGAGCAGTACTTC,CASSQHTGTGLYEQYF
NA,NA,TRBJ1-5,TRBV6-5,13,TGTGCCAGCAGTTACATTGAGGGACAGCCCCAGCATTTT,CASSYIEGQPQHF
once,NA,TRBJ1-3,TRBV10-2,13,TGCGCCAGCCGCCCGGGGCCTGGAAACACCATATATTTT,CASRPGPGNTIYF
NA,NA,TRBJ2-1,TRBV5-4,16,TGTGCCAGCAGCTCTCCCGGGGGCTTATCCTACAATGAGCAGTTCTTC,CASSSPGGLSYNEQFF
NA,TRBD2,TRBJ2-1,TRBV4-3,18,TGCGCCAGCAGCCAAGATGCTCGCGTCCTAGCGGGAGAGGATGAGCAGTTCTTC,CASSQDARVLAGEDEQFF
few,NA,TRBJ1-2,TRBV6-5,13,TGTGCCAGCAGCCTGGGGCAACTCTATGGCTACACCTTC,CASSLGQLYGYTF
NA,NA,TRBJ1-2,TRBV12-3/TRBV12-4,13,TGTGCCAGCAGTGAGGGCCGGGCTAATGGCTACACCTTC,CASSEGRANGYTF
NA,NA,TRBJ1-5,TRBV6-1,16,TGTGCCAGCAGTGAAATAGATGGGAGGAGCAATCAGCCCCAGCATTTT,CASSEIDGRSNQPQHF
NA,TRBD1,TRBJ1-1,TRBV29-1,12,TGCAGCGGCAGGGGGCGCGACACTGAAGCTTTCTTT,CSGRGRDTEAFF
NA,NA,TRBJ2-7,TRBV4-3,15,TGCGCCAGCAGCCAAGATATGGGGGAAACCTACGAGCAGTACTTC,CASSQDMGETYEQYF
NA,TRBD1,TRBJ2-3,TRBV12-5,14,TGTGCTAGTGGTTCGGGACAGTTTGCAGATACGCAGTATTTT,CASGSGQFADTQYF
NA,TRBD2,TRBJ2-7,TRBV4-1,18,TGCGCCAGCAGCCAGGGGCCGGGACTAGCGGGTGAGGTTCAGGGGCAGTACTTC,CASSQGPGLAGEVQGQYF
NA,NA,TRBJ2-1,TRBV18,17,TGTGCCAGCTCACCGTTGGACAGTTTGAGCTCCTACAATGAGCAGTTCTTC,CASSPLDSLSSYNEQFF
NA,NA,TRBJ1-3,TRBV30,14,TGTGCCTGGAGTAAAGGGGCAGCGGGAAACACCATATATTTT,CAWSKGAAGNTIYF
NA,TRBD1,TRBJ2-7,TRBV5-8,18,TGTGCCAGCAGCTTGCGGGGAAGGACAGGGGGCTTCTCCTACGAGCAGTACTTC,CASSLRGRTGGFSYEQYF
NA,TRBD2,TRBJ2-1,TRBV6-5,13,TGTGCCAGCAGCCCCGGGACTAGCAATGAGCAGTTCTTC,CASSPGTSNEQFF
once,TRBD1,TRBJ1-4,TRBV7-9,15,TGTGCCAGCAGCATAAACCGGGACAGGGATGAAAAACTGTTTTTT,CASSINRDRDEKLFF